A selection of T cell receptor beta chains follows, all from one sample in a study of OX40 agonist ivuxolimab in advanced cancers. Only in-frame clones appear in the TCRdb table, and some are missing; sequencing was by immunoSEQ multiplex PCR. The sample includes more than 80,000 clones, more than 75% seen only once; the top ten take roughly 2.1%. Sequences were derived from CD4+ or CD8+ T cells sorted from blood, sampled in a trial of the OX40 agonist ivuxolimab. The receptors stem from an adult with an advanced solid tumor such as melanoma, head and neck, liver or kidney cancer. Both conserved end residues are part of each CDR3. The order of the fields is J gene, V gene, CDR3 protein.

>TRBJ2-3|TRBV5-5
CASSVGTATDTQYF
>TRBJ2-3|TRBV7-8
CASSLLWDSLDTQYF
>TRBJ2-7|TRBV5-1
CASSFIAGEQYF
>TRBJ1-3|TRBV25-1
CASSGTSGNTIYF
>TRBJ2-7|TRBV7-8
CASSPLPGGPNEQYF
>TRBJ2-4|TRBV28
CASSVTAPNIQYF
>TRBJ1-6|TRBV18
CASSPQGVNNNSPLHF
>TRBJ1-1|TRBV5-6
CASSFRDRKNTEAFF
>TRBJ2-1|TRBV18
CASSPGTSGSYNEQFF
>TRBJ2-1|TRBV30
CAWGLNNEQFF
>TRBJ2-1|TRBV10-3
CAISDIGGPGVLNEQFF
>TRBJ2-7|TRBV30
CASAHGTSSYEQYF
>TRBJ1-3|TRBV5-1
CASSASGTGNTIYF
>TRBJ2-7|TRBV28
CASSSGTTTYEQYF
>TRBJ1-5|TRBV15
CATSIGNNGGNQPQHF
>TRBJ1-2|TRBV7-2
CASSLGGATANYGYTF
>TRBJ2-5|TRBV11-3
CASSYDPGSETQYF
>TRBJ1-3|TRBV5-1
CASSLGPGGTNSGNTIYF
>TRBJ2-3|TRBV25-1
CASSEHTSGRAQDTQYF
>TRBJ2-7|TRBV7-2
CASSRYDGEQYF
>TRBJ2-5|TRBV9
CASSVDGRETQYF
>TRBJ2-6|TRBV19
CASKGGRLALDGANVLTF
>TRBJ1-3|TRBV27
CASSLSHMSGNTIYF
>TRBJ2-2|TRBV7-6
CASSSGRWNTGELFF
>TRBJ2-3|TRBV5-1
CASKGGTSEDTQYF
>TRBJ2-7|TRBV5-1
CASSQGLAGYEQYF
>TRBJ2-7|TRBV7-8
CASSLESGTGFYEQYF
>TRBJ1-1|TRBV5-1
CASSLGPQNTEAFF
>TRBJ2-7|TRBV28
CASTGGPSGSAHEQYF
>TRBJ2-7|TRBV9
CASSVGRGNYEQYF
>TRBJ2-1|TRBV15
CATSHQDPGGMFF
>TRBJ1-1|TRBV2
CASSDEKNTEAFF
>TRBJ2-1|TRBV6-5
CASSTTGLDRGLF